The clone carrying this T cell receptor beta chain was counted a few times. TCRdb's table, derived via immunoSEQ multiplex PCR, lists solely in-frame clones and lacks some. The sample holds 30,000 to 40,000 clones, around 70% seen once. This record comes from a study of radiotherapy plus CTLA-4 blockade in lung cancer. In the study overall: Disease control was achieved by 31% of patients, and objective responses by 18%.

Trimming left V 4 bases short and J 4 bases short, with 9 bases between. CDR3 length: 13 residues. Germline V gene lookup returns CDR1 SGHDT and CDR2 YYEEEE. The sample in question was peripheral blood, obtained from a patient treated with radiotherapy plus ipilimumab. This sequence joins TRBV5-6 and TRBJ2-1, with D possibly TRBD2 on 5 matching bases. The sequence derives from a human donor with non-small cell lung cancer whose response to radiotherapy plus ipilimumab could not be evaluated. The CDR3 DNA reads TGTGCCAGCAGCCCAGGACTGTACAATGAGCAGTTCTTC. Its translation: CASSPGLYNEQFF.